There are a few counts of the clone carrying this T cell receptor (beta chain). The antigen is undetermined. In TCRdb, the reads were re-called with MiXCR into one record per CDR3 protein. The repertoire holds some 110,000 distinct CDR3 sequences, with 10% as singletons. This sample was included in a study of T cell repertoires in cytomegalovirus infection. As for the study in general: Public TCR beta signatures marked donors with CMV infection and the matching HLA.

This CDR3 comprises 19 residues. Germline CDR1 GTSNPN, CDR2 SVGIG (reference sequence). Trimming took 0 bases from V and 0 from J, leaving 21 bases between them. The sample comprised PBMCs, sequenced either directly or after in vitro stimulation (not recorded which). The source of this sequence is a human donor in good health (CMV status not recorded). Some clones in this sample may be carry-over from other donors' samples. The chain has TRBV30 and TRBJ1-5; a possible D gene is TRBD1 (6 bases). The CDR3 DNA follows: TGTGCCTGGAGTGTACAGTCCCCGGACAGACGATATAGCAATCAGCCCCAGCATTTT. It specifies CAWSVQSPDRRYSNQPQHF.